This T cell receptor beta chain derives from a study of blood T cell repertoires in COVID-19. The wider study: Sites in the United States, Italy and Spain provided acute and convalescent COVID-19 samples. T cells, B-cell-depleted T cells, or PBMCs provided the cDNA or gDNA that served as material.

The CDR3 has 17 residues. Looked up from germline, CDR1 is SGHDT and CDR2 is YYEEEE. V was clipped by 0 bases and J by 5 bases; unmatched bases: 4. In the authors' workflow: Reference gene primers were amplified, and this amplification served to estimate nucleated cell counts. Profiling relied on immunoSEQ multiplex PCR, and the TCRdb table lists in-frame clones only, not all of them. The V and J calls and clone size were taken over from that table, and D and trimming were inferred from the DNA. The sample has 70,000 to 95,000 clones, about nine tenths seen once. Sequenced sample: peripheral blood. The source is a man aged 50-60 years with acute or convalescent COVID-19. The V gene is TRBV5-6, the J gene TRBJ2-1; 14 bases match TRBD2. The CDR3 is CASSLAGLAGDHNEQFF. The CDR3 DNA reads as TGTGCCAGCAGCTTGGCGGGACTAGCGGGGGACCACAATGAGCAGTTCTTC.